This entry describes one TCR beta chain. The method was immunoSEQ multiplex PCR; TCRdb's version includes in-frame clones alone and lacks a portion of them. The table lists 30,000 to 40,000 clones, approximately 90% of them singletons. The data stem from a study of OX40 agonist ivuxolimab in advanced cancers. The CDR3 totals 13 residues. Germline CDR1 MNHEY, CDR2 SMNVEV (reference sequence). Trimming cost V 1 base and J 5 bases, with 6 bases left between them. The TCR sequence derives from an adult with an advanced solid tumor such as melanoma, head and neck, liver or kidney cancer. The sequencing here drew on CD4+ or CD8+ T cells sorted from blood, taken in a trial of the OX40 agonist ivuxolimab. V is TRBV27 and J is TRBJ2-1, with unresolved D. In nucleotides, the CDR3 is TGTGCCAGCAGTTTATGGCGTAACAATGAGCAGTTCTTC. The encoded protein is CASSLWRNNEQFF.